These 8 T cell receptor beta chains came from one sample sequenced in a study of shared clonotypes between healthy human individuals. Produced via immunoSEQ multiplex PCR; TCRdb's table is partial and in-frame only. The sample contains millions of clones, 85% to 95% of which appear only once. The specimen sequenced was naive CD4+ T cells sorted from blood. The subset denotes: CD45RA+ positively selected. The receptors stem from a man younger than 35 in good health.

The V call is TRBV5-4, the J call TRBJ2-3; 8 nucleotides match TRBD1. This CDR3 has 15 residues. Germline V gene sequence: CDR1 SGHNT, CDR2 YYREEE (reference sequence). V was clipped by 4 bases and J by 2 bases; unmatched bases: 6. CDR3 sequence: CASSPQGGPTDTQYF. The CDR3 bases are TGTGCCAGCAGCCCACAGGGGGGACCCACAGATACGCAGTATTTT. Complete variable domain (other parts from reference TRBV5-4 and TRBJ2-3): ETGVTQSPTHLIKTRGQQVTLRCSSQSGHNTVSWYQQALGQGPQFIFQYYREEENGRGNFPPRFSGLQFPNYSSELNVNALELDDSALYLCASSPQGGPTDTQYFGPGTRLTVL.

In DNA form, the CDR3 reads TGTGCCAGCTCATCGACAGGGGGCTCCTACGAGCAGTACTTC. Translation gives CASSSTGGSYEQYF. The genes are TRBV18 and TRBJ2-7, with TRBD1 matching over 9 bases. CDR3 length: 14 amino acids. CDR1 and CDR2 from the germline V gene are KGHSH and LQKENI. J lost 0 bases, V lost 5 bases, and 2 bases had no gene match.

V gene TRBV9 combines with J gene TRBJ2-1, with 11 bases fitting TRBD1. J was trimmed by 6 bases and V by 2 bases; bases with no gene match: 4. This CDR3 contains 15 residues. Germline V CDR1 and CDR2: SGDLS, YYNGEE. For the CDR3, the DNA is TGTGCCAGCAGCGTCCCCGGGACAGGGGGCAATGAGCAGTTCTTC. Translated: CASSVPGTGGNEQFF.

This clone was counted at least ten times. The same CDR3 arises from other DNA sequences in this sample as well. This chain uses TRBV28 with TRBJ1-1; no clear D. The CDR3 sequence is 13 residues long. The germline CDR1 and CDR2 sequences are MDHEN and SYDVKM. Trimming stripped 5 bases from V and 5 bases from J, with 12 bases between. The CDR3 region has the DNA TGTGCCAGCAGTCGTGCGGGGAATACTGAAGCTTTCTTT. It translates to CASSRAGNTEAFF.

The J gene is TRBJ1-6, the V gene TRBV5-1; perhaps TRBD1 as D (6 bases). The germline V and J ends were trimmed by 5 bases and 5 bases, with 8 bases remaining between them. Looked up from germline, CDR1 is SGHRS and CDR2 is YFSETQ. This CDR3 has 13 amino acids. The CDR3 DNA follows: TGCGCCAGCAGTCGGACAGATAATTCACCCCTCCACTTT. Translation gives CASSRTDNSPLHF.

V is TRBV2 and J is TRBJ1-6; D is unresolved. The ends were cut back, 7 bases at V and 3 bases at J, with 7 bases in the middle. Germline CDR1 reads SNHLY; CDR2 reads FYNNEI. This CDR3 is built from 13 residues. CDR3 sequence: CASKSVYNSPLHF. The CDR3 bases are TGTGCCAGCAAATCGGTCTATAATTCACCCCTCCACTTT.

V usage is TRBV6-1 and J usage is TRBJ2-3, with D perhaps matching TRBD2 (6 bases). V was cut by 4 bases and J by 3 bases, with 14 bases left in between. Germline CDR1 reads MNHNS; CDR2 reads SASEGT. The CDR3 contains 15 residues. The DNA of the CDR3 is TGTGCCAGCAGTGGGCGGGGCCAAAGAACAGATACGCAGTATTTT. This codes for CASSGRGQRTDTQYF.

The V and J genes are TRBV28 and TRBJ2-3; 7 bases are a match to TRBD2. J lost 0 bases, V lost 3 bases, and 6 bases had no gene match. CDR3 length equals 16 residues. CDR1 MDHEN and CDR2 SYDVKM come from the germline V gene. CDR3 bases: TGTGCCAGCAGTTTTGAGGGAGCGGGGAGCACAGATACGCAGTATTTT. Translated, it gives CASSFEGAGSTDTQYF.